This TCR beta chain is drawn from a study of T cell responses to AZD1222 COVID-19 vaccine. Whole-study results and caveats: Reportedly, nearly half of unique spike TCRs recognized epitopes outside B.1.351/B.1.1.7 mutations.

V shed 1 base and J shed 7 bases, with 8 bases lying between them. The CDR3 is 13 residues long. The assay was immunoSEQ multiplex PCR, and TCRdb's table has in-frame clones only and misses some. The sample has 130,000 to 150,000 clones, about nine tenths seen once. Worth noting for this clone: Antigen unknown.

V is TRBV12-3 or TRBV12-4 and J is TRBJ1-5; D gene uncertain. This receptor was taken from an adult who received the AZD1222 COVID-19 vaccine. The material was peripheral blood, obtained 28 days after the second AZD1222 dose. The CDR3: CASSLGAGQPQHF. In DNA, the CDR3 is TGTGCCAGCAGTTTAGGGGCCGGCCAGCCCCAGCATTTT.